The present TCR beta chain was sequenced within a study of cytomegalovirus exposure and HLA in healthy donors. Overall study context: Sequencing of about 179 million T cells in an earlier analysis found around 120 million unique TCR beta sequences.

Germline V gives CDR1 SGHTA, CDR2 FQGNSA. There are 15 residues in the CDR3. The V gene end was trimmed by 4 bases and the J gene end by 12 bases; junction bases not matched to a gene: 13. This clone was observed once. The PCR was carried out with 60 Vbeta primers and 13 Jbeta primers. As originally analysed: Roughly 76 million unique TCR beta chains, 10 million to 13 million of them shared, were counted by a later analysis. Measured with immunoSEQ multiplex PCR; TCRdb has only the in-frame clones, and not every one. The V and J calls and clone size are taken from that table; D and trimming were inferred from the DNA. The sample records about 210,000 clones, more than 75% being singletons.

This receptor was obtained from a woman in her 30s in good health and CMV-seropositive. Sequencing was carried out using PBMCs. V usage is TRBV7-2 and J usage is TRBJ2-1; 9 nucleotides line up with TRBD2. The CDR3 sequence is CASSSHGSGSSGQFF. The DNA of the CDR3 is TGTGCCAGCAGCTCCCATGGTAGCGGGAGTAGTGGGCAGTTCTTC.